The 5 T cell receptor beta chains reported below all come from one sample, sequenced in a study of blood T cell repertoires in COVID-19. Using immunoSEQ multiplex PCR, the repertoire was profiled, and TCRdb retains in-frame clones only, with some absent. The data show around 76,000 clones, with roughly 80% seen just once and about 13% held by the top ten. The specimen was peripheral blood. Source of these receptors: a man in his forties or fifties with COVID-19, enrolled during active disease.

The chain carries TRBV7-9 and TRBJ1-4; no definite D call. Looked up from germline, CDR1 is SEHNR and CDR2 is FQNEAQ (reference sequence). The CDR3 has 16 amino acids. V was cut by 1 base and J by 2 bases, with 11 bases left in between. Here the CDR3 reads CASSLGGGATNEKLFF. CDR3 coding DNA: TGTGCCAGCAGCTTAGGCGGAGGTGCTACTAATGAAAAACTGTTTTTT.

This clone has just one count. The gene calls are TRBV28 and TRBJ2-7; the D gene is possibly TRBD2 (6 bases). The CDR3 consists of 17 residues. V was trimmed by 1 base and J by 2 bases, leaving 18 bases between them. CDR1 is MDHEN, CDR2 SYDVKM, per germline. The CDR3 sequence is CASSLSLAKSVPYEQYF. For the CDR3, the DNA is TGTGCCAGCAGTTTATCACTAGCCAAGAGTGTCCCCTACGAGCAGTACTTC.

The chain joins TRBV7-9 to TRBJ2-3; no reliable D call. Germline CDR1 and CDR2: SEHNR and FQNEAQ (reference sequence). The CDR3 contains 12 residues. V lost 5 bases and J 3 bases, leaving 6 bases between the germline ends. The CDR3: CASSHQTDTQYF. The CDR3 DNA follows: TGTGCCAGCAGCCACCAGACAGATACGCAGTATTTT. The whole variable domain, remainder taken from reference TRBV7-9 and TRBJ2-3, is DTGVSQNPRHKITKRGQNVTFRCDPISEHNRLYWYRQTLGQGPEFLTYFQNEAQLEKSRLLSDRFSAERPKGSFSTLEIQRTEQGDSAMYLCASSHQTDTQYFGPGTRLTVL.

The CDR3 DNA reads TGCAGTGCTAGTGGCAGGACTAGCGGGCCCTCCTACGAGCAGTACTTC. Protein product: CSASGRTSGPSYEQYF. The chain joins TRBV20-1 to TRBJ2-7, with TRBD2 matching over 11 bases. CDR3 length equals 16 residues. The J segment lost 0 bases and the V segment lost 3 bases, leaving 7 bases of the junction unmatched. Germline lookup yields CDR1 DFQATT and CDR2 SNEGSKA (reference sequence).

This chain joins TRBV7-8 and TRBJ1-1; D gene uncertain. Between the trimmed V and J ends, which lost 2 bases and 8 bases, there was a span of 9 bases. The germline CDR1 and CDR2 sequences are SGHVS and FQNEAQ. The CDR3 is 12 residues long. The CDR3 sequence is CASSLHPAEAFF. The CDR3 DNA reads as TGTGCCAGCAGCTTACATCCCGCGGAAGCTTTCTTT.